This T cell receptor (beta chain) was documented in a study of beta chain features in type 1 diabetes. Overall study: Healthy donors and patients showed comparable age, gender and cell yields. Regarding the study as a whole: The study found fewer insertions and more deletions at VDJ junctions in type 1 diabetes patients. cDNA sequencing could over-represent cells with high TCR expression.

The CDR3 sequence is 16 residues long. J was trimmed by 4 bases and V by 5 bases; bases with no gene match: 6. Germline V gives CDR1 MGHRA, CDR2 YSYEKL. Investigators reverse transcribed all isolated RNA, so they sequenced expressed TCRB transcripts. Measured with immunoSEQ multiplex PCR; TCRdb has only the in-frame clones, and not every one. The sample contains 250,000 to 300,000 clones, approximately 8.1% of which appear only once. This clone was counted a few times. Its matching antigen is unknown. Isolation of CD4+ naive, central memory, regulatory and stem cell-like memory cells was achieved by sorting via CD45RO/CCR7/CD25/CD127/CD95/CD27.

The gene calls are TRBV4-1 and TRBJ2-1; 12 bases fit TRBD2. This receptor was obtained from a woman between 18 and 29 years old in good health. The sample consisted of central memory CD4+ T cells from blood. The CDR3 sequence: CASSSPTSGRYNEQFF. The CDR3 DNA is TGCGCCAGCAGCTCGCCTACTAGCGGGAGGTACAATGAGCAGTTCTTC.